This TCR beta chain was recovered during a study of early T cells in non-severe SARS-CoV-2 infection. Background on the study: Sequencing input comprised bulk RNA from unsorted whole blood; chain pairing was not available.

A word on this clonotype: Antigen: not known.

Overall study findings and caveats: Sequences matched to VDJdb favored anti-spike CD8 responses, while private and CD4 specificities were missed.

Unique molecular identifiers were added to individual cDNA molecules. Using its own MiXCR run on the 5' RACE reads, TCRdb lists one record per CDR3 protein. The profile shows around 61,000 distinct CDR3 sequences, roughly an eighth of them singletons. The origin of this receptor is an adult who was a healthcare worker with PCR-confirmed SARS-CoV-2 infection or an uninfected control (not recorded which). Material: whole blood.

CDR3 sequence (DNA): TGCAGCGGAAGGGGCCTACTTGGCGATGAGCAGTTCTTC. Translated: CSGRGLLGDEQFF. This sequence joins TRBV29-1 and TRBJ2-1; D might be TRBD1 (5 bases). CDR3 size: 13 residues. The V end lost 7 bases, the J end lost 8 bases, and 18 bases lay between the germline ends. Germline V CDR1 and CDR2: SQVTM, ANQGSEA.